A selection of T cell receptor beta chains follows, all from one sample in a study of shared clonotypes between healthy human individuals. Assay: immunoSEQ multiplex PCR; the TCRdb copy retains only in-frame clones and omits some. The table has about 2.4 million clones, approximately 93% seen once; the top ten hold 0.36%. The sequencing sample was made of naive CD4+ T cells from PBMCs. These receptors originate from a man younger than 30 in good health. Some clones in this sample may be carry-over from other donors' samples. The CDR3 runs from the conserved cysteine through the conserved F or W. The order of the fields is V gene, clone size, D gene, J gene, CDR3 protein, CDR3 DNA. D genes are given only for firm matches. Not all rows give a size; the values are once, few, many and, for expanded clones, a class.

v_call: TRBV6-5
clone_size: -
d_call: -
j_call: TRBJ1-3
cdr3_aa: CASRYTADSGNTTYF
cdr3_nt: TGTGCCAGCAGATATACAGCCGACTCTGGAAACACCACATATTTT

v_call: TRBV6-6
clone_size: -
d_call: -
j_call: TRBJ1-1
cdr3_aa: CASSSPGAEAFF
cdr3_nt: TGTGCCAGCAGTTCCCCCGGGGCTGAAGCTTTCTTT

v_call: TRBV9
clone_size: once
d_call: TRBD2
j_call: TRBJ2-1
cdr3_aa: CASSVGLLADYNEQFF
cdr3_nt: TGTGCCAGCAGCGTAGGGCTACTAGCGGATTACAATGAGCAGTTCTTC

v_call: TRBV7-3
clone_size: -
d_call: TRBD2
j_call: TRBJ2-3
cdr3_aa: CASSVQGTSGSGADTQYF
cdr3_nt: TGTGCCAGCAGCGTTCAGGGGACTAGCGGGAGTGGCGCAGATACGCAGTATTTT

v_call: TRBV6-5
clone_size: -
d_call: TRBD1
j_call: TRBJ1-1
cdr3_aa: CASSYRGRGTEAFF
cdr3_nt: TGTGCCAGCAGTTACAGGGGGCGGGGCACTGAAGCTTTCTTT

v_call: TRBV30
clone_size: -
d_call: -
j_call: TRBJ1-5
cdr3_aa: CAWSGSGFRSNQPQHF
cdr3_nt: TGTGCCTGGAGTGGGTCGGGGTTTAGGAGCAATCAGCCCCAGCATTTT

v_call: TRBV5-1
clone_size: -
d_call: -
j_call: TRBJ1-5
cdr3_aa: CASSLDSSNQPQHF
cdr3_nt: TGCGCCAGCAGTTTGGACAGTTCCAATCAGCCCCAGCATTTT

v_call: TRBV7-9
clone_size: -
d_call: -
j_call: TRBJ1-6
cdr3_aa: CASSHTPSQGYSSPLHF
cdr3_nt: TGTGCCAGCAGCCATACCCCCTCGCAGGGGTACAGTTCACCCCTCCACTTT

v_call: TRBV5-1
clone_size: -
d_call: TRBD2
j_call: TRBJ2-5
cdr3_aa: CASSSSSGSETQYF
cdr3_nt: TGCGCCAGCAGCTCTTCAAGCGGGAGTGAAACCCAGTACTTC

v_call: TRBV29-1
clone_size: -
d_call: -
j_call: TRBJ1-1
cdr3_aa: CSVNPYVGTEAFF
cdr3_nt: TGCAGCGTTAACCCTTACGTGGGCACTGAAGCTTTCTTT

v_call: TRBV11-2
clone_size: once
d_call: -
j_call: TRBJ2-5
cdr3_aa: CASSVGQQETQYF
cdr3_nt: TGTGCCAGCAGCGTCGGACAGCAAGAGACCCAGTACTTC

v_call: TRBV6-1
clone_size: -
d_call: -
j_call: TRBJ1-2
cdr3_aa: CASRRVVNYGYTF
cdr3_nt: TGTGCCAGCAGAAGGGTAGTCAACTATGGCTACACCTTC

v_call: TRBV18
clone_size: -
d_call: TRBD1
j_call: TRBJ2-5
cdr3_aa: CASSPRTGLGETQYF
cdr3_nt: TGTGCCAGCTCACCGCGGACAGGGTTAGGGGAGACCCAGTACTTC

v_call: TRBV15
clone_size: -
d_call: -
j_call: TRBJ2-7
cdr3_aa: CATSREKRGQGSQYF
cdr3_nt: TGTGCCACCAGCAGAGAAAAGCGCGGTCAAGGCTCCCAGTACTTC

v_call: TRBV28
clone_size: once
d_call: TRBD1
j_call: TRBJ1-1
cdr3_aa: CASDTTFSQGDEAFF
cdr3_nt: TGTGCCAGTGACACGACTTTCTCTCAGGGGGATGAAGCTTTCTTT

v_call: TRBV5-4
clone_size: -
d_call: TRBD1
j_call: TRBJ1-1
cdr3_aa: CASSWDRNTEAFF
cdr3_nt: TGTGCCAGCAGCTGGGACAGGAACACTGAAGCTTTCTTT

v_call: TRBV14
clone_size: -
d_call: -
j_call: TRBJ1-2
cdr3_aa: CASSRYGGGYTF
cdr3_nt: TGTGCCAGCAGTCGCTATGGGGGTGGCTACACCTTC

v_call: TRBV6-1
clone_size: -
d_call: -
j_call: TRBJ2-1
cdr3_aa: CASSDILYNEQFF
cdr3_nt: TGTGCCAGCAGCGACATCCTGTACAATGAGCAGTTCTTC

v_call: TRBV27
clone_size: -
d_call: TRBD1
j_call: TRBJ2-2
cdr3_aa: CASSFRDRGGTGELFF
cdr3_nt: TGTGCCAGCAGTTTCAGGGACAGGGGAGGGACCGGGGAGCTGTTTTTT